A selection of T cell receptor beta chains follows, all from one sample in a study of cytomegalovirus exposure and HLA in healthy donors. Assay: immunoSEQ multiplex PCR; the TCRdb copy retains only in-frame clones and omits some. The sample yields 90,000 to 150,000 clones, around nine tenths seen once. Sequencing input: PBMCs. Receptor source: a young man in good health and CMV-seropositive. Each CDR3 is given with its conserved first and last residue. D genes are given only for firm matches. The size field is filled for only some rows; it gives once, few, many or a size class.

cdr3_aa | cdr3_nt | j_call | d_call | v_call | clone_size
CASSYSAGTEAFF | TGTGCCAGCAGTTACTCCGCAGGCACTGAAGCTTTCTTT | TRBJ1-1 | NA | TRBV6-6 | NA
CASSPRTPGQGGTEAFF | TGTGCCAGCAGCCCCCGAACACCGGGACAGGGAGGCACTGAAGCTTTCTTT | TRBJ1-1 | TRBD1 | TRBV7-9 | NA
CASSPLSSGNTIYF | TGCGCCAGCAGCCCCCTTAGCTCTGGAAACACCATATATTTT | TRBJ1-3 | NA | TRBV5-1 | NA
CASSSQGERTGELFF | TGTGCCAGCAGTTCACAGGGTGAGAGGACCGGGGAGCTGTTTTTT | TRBJ2-2 | NA | TRBV6-5 | NA
CASSVRDRGRNTIYF | TGTGCCAGCAGCGTCCGGGACAGGGGAAGAAACACCATATATTTT | TRBJ1-3 | TRBD1 | TRBV9 | NA
CASSLGQGLDQPQHF | TGTGCCAGCAGCCTGGGACAGGGATTAGACCAGCCCCAGCATTTT | TRBJ1-5 | TRBD1 | TRBV4-2 | NA
CASSGTGHSNQPQHF | TGTGCCAGCAGTGGGACAGGACATAGCAATCAGCCCCAGCATTTT | TRBJ1-5 | TRBD1 | TRBV28 | NA
CASSIGQLETQYF | TGTGCTAGCAGCATTGGACAGTTGGAGACCCAGTACTTC | TRBJ2-5 | NA | TRBV7-7 | NA
CASSQFQGHYNEQFF | TGTGCCAGCAGCCAATTCCAGGGTCATTACAATGAGCAGTTCTTC | TRBJ2-1 | NA | TRBV14 | NA
CASREPGGEKLFF | TGTGCCAGCAGGGAACCAGGGGGTGAAAAACTGTTTTTT | TRBJ1-4 | TRBD1 | TRBV6-1 | NA
CASSYQDSTDTQYF | TGTGCCAGCAGTTATCAGGACAGTACAGATACGCAGTATTTT | TRBJ2-3 | NA | TRBV6-6 | NA
CSVEAWGGMSTDTQYF | TGCAGCGTTGAAGCTTGGGGGGGGATGAGCACAGATACGCAGTATTTT | TRBJ2-3 | TRBD2 | TRBV29-1 | once
CASSPQTSGVTDTQYF | TGTGCCAGCAGTCCCCAAACTAGCGGGGTAACAGATACGCAGTATTTT | TRBJ2-3 | TRBD2 | TRBV28 | few
CASSPVQYGNTEAFF | TGTGCCAGCAGCCCGGTTCAATACGGGAACACTGAAGCTTTCTTT | TRBJ1-1 | NA | TRBV27 | NA
CASSLGASGTVRYEQYF | TGTGCCAGCTCCTTAGGCGCTTCGGGGACTGTCCGTTACGAGCAGTACTTC | TRBJ2-7 | NA | TRBV2 | NA
CASTGVETQYF | TGTGCCAGCACCGGGGTCGAGACCCAGTACTTC | TRBJ2-5 | NA | TRBV6-5 | NA
CSVELGQGAKVIQYF | TGCAGCGTTGAATTGGGACAGGGGGCAAAAGTCATTCAGTACTTC | TRBJ2-4 | TRBD1 | TRBV29-1 | NA
CASSLGGTGYTF | TGTGCCAGCAGTTTAGGGGGGACGGGCTACACCTTC | TRBJ1-2 | NA | TRBV27 | NA
CASNDRGLSTDTQYF | TGTGCCAGTAACGACAGGGGGCTTAGCACAGATACGCAGTATTTT | TRBJ2-3 | TRBD1 | TRBV19 | NA
CASRPTGTGDGYTF | TGCGCCAGCAGACCCACCGGGACAGGGGATGGCTACACCTTC | TRBJ1-2 | TRBD1 | TRBV5-1 | once
CASSIGGYNEQFF | TGTGCCAGTAGTATCGGAGGCTACAATGAGCAGTTCTTC | TRBJ2-1 | NA | TRBV19 | once
CAIGRQGLNTEAFF | TGTGCCATCGGCAGACAGGGGCTGAACACTGAAGCTTTCTTT | TRBJ1-1 | TRBD1 | TRBV10-3 | NA
CASSSSGGHYEQYF | TGTGCCAGCAGCTCTAGCGGGGGACATTACGAGCAGTACTTC | TRBJ2-7 | TRBD2 | TRBV7-9 | NA
CATSTGMIQFF | TGTGCCACCAGCACCGGGATGATACAGTTCTTC | TRBJ2-1 | NA | TRBV15 | NA
CASSAVRGRGTEAFF | TGTGCCAGCAGCGCCGTGAGGGGGAGGGGGACTGAAGCTTTCTTT | TRBJ1-1 | NA | TRBV9 | NA
CASRFPGHSGNTIYF | TGTGCCAGCCGCTTCCCGGGACACTCTGGAAACACCATATATTTT | TRBJ1-3 | NA | TRBV6-1 | NA
CASSPQGRGKNIQYF | TGTGCCAGCAGCCCACAGGGTCGGGGCAAAAACATTCAGTACTTC | TRBJ2-4 | NA | TRBV9 | NA
CASSLGQNYYGYTF | TGTGCCAGCAGCCTGGGACAGAATTACTATGGCTACACCTTC | TRBJ1-2 | TRBD1 | TRBV7-8 | once
CASGFERGPRDTQYF | TGTGCTAGTGGTTTTGAGCGGGGGCCCCGGGATACGCAGTATTTT | TRBJ2-3 | TRBD2 | TRBV12-5 | once
CASSLIGQHNSPLHF | TGTGCCAGCAGTTTAATTGGGCAACATAATTCACCCCTCCACTTT | TRBJ1-6 | NA | TRBV27 | NA
CASRALDSYNEQFF | TGTGCCAGCAGGGCCCTCGACAGCTACAATGAGCAGTTCTTC | TRBJ2-1 | NA | TRBV6-5 | once
CASTNRGMTGIYGYTF | TGTGCCAGTACAAATCGAGGTATGACTGGAATCTATGGCTACACCTTC | TRBJ1-2 | NA | TRBV19 | NA
CASTNGGGGGEQFF | TGTGCCAGCACCAACGGGGGGGGCGGAGGGGAGCAGTTCTTC | TRBJ2-1 | TRBD2 | TRBV6-5 | NA